This entry lists 15 T cell receptor beta chains sequenced from one sample in a study of shared clonotypes between healthy human individuals. Some clones are missing from TCRdb's copy, which holds only in-frame ones; the method was immunoSEQ multiplex PCR. The table lists about 2.5 million clones, 85% to 95% of them singletons, with around 0.4% in the top ten. Material for sequencing was naive CD4+ T cells from PBMCs. Subset in this sample: CD45RA+ positively selected. The receptor source for this set is a man between 18 and 35 years old in good health. Some clones in this sample may be carry-over from other donors' samples.

This CDR3 is CASSVASGLAGGPLRTDTQYF. DNA for the CDR3: TGTGCCAGCAGCGTAGCTTCGGGACTAGCGGGAGGGCCATTGAGGACGGATACGCAGTATTTT. This chain joins TRBV9 and TRBJ2-3; TRBD2 matches 16 bases. After removal of 0 bases from V and 6 bases from J, the junction contained 16 bases not matched to a gene. Looked up from germline, CDR1 is SGDLS and CDR2 is YYNGEE. The CDR3 runs to 21 residues.

The chain uses TRBV7-9 and TRBJ2-1, with D perhaps matching TRBD2 (6 bases). The CDR3 covers 16 residues. Trimming removed 0 bases from V and 0 bases from J, with 9 bases in between. Germline CDR1 reads SEHNR; CDR2 reads FQNEAQ (reference sequence). In DNA, the CDR3 is TGTGCCAGCAGCTTAGCCCCAGCGGGCTCCTACAATGAGCAGTTCTTC. Translating it yields CASSLAPAGSYNEQFF.

Details on this clone: Being one base from a much bigger clone, this may be a read error. This sample includes further DNA sequences coding for the same CDR3. The chain combines TRBV28 with TRBJ1-5; no clear D. This CDR3 has 11 amino acids. Trimming left V 3 bases short and J 6 bases short, with 3 bases between. Germline V lookup: CDR1 MDHEN, CDR2 SYDVKM. CDR3 in DNA: TGTGCCAGCAGTTTTGGTCAGCCCCAGCATTTT. Its translation: CASSFGQPQHF. The full variable domain, with the rest looked up from reference TRBV28 and TRBJ1-5, is DVKVTQSSRYLVKRTGEKVFLECVQDMDHENMFWYRQDPGLGLRLIYFSYDVKMKEKGDIPEGYSVSREKKERFSLILESASTNQTSMYLCASSFGQPQHFGDGTRLSIL.

This sequence joins TRBV5-3 and TRBJ2-3, with 9 bases that match TRBD2. TRBV5-3 is an ORF, with its function uncertain. Trimming cost V 5 bases and J 2 bases; bases outside gene matches: 9. The CDR3 extends over 16 amino acids. The DNA for the CDR3 is TGTGCCAGAAGGATTCCCCAGCGGGAGGACACAGATACGCAGTATTTT. Amino acids: CARRIPQREDTDTQYF.

The chain uses TRBV30 and TRBJ2-2, with no clear D. The V end lost 0 bases, the J end lost 3 bases, and 8 bases lay between the germline ends. Germline CDR1 and CDR2: GTSNPN and SVGIG (reference sequence). CDR3 length: 14 amino acids. The CDR3 sequence: CAWSVLFYTGELFF. The CDR3 nucleotides read TGTGCCTGGAGTGTATTGTTTTACACCGGGGAGCTGTTTTTT.

This rearrangement joins TRBV6-5 to TRBJ2-7, with 10 bases that match TRBD2. Germline trimming cut 6 bases from V and 9 bases from J; bases unmatched to any gene: 14. Looked up from germline, CDR1 is MNHEY and CDR2 is SVGAGI. The CDR3 is 15 amino acids. CDR3 nucleotides: TGTGCCAGCAGGTCGACGGGACTAGCGATCGGCGGGCAGTACTTC. Encoded protein: CASRSTGLAIGGQYF.

The count of this clone is one. The chain has TRBV11-2 and TRBJ1-5; unclear D gene. V lost 4 bases and J 6 bases, leaving 16 bases between the germline ends. CDR1 and CDR2 (germline): SGHAT, FQNNGV. The CDR3 is 15 amino acids. CDR3 nucleotide sequence: TGTGCCAGCAGCTCGACGCCAGACGTAGGTCAGCCCCAGCATTTT. It translates to CASSSTPDVGQPQHF. Combining the CDR3 with reference TRBV11-2 and TRBJ1-5 gives the whole variable domain EAGVAQSPRYKIIEKRQSVAFWCNPISGHATLYWYQQILGQGPKLLIQFQNNGVVDDSQLPKDRFSAERLKGVDSTLKIQPAKLEDSAVYLCASSSTPDVGQPQHFGDGTRLSIL.

The rearrangement links TRBV7-2 to TRBJ2-1, with D possibly matching TRBD1 (5 bases). The CDR3 contains 17 residues. CDR1 is SGHTA, CDR2 FQGNSA, per germline. The V and J ends lost 2 bases and 9 bases respectively, with 23 bases between them. The CDR3 sequence is CASSLLIRASRDREQFF. For the CDR3, the DNA is TGTGCCAGCAGCTTACTGATCAGGGCCTCCCGCGATCGTGAGCAGTTCTTC.

CDR3 bases: TGTGCCAGCACCACTGGGGGGAAGAGACTTGAAAAACTGTTTTTT. Translation gives CASTTGGKRLEKLFF. This chain links TRBV28 with TRBJ1-4; the D gene is possibly TRBD1 (5 bases). V shed 7 bases and J shed 7 bases, with 19 bases lying between them. This CDR3 has 15 amino acids. Germline V gives CDR1 MDHEN, CDR2 SYDVKM.

The CDR3 sequence: CATQRSTVSSYNEQFF. CDR3 DNA sequence: TGTGCCACCCAGCGGTCAACGGTCAGCTCCTACAATGAGCAGTTCTTC. The V and J genes are TRBV7-8 and TRBJ2-1, with D possibly being TRBD2 (5 bases). V shed 10 bases and J shed 0 bases, with 19 bases lying between them. Germline V lookup: CDR1 SGHVS, CDR2 FQNEAQ. The CDR3 sequence is 16 residues long.

This chain joins TRBV28 and TRBJ1-4; D ambiguous. The V end was cut by 11 bases, the J end by 0 bases, with 13 bases between. The CDR3 has 14 amino acids. Germline V gene data show CDR1 as MDHEN and CDR2 as SYDVKM. The CDR3 here is CAVGYWATNEKLFF. CDR3 coding DNA: TGTGCCGTTGGTTATTGGGCAACTAATGAAAAACTGTTTTTT.

This clone was detected only once. This chain connects TRBV7-2 to TRBJ2-2; D remains unclear. Germline V lookup: CDR1 SGHTA, CDR2 FQGNSA. The V gene lost 5 bases and the J gene lost 2 bases, with 9 bases spanning the gap. There are 14 residues in the CDR3. In DNA, the CDR3 is TGTGCCAGCAGCACCGACACAAACACCGGGGAGCTGTTTTTT. Translated, it gives CASSTDTNTGELFF.

On this clone itself: The same CDR3 can be traced to other DNA sequences in this sample. The chain has TRBV6-6 and TRBJ1-5; 7 positions agree with TRBD1. V lost 8 bases, J lost 0 bases, and 7 bases stayed unmatched. Germline V gene sequence: CDR1 MNHNY, CDR2 SVGAGI (reference sequence). This CDR3 has 15 residues. CDR3: CASSTDRNSNQPQHF. The CDR3 DNA is TGTGCCAGCTCAACGGACAGGAATAGCAATCAGCCCCAGCATTTT.

This chain connects TRBV6-5 to TRBJ2-1; 7 positions match TRBD2. J gave up 3 bases and V 6 bases, and 8 bases lay outside the gene matches. Germline CDR1 reads MNHEY; CDR2 reads SVGAGI. This CDR3 comprises 15 residues. This CDR3 reads CASRRGGLFYNEQFF. CDR3 DNA sequence: TGTGCCAGCAGGAGGGGAGGGCTATTCTACAATGAGCAGTTCTTC.

Only one count was recorded for this clone. This sequence joins TRBV18 and TRBJ1-5; TRBD1 might be the D (5 bases). The CDR3 has 13 residues. With 5 bases removed from V and 5 bases from J, the gap between germline ends came to 10 bases. Germline V CDR1 and CDR2: KGHSH, LQKENI. The CDR3 nucleotides are TGTGCCAGCTCAAGAGGGGCCCATCAGCCCCAGCATTTT. It translates to CASSRGAHQPQHF.